This T cell receptor (beta chain) is drawn from a study of beta chain features in type 1 diabetes. Findings of the study overall: There was a moderate but significant shortening of TCRB CDR3s in all four CD4+ subsets of Type 1 diabetes patients.

The whole isolated RNA underwent reverse transcription, so sequencing captured expressed TCRB transcripts. Here immunoSEQ multiplex PCR was the method, and the copy in TCRdb shows in-frame clones only, minus some. Among about 180,000 clones listed, approximately 7.8% were seen once. This CDR3 region has 16 residues. The germline V gene has CDR1 SGHTA and CDR2 FQGNSA. Unmatched junction bases numbered 14, after V lost 5 bases and J lost 5 bases. A few counts support this clone. The antigen remains undetermined. The sample was central memory CD4+ T cells from blood. The source is a woman aged 40 to 50 with type 1 diabetes. The chain employs TRBV7-2 and TRBJ1-1, with 7 bases aligning to TRBD1. CDR3 loop: CASSDNRQGWMTEAFF. In nucleotides, the CDR3 is TGTGCCAGCAGCGATAACCGACAGGGATGGATGACTGAAGCTTTCTTT.